The sequence of this T cell receptor (beta chain) was determined in a study of CD8 T cells in ankylosing spondylitis. Germline values: CDR1 DFQATT, CDR2 SNEGSKA (reference sequence). This CDR3 is built from 15 residues. V shed 6 bases, J shed 4 bases, and the junction held 10 bases outside the gene matches. TCRdb reprocessed the 5' RACE reads via MiXCR and lists one record per CDR3 protein. The data show roughly 200,000 distinct CDR3 sequences, with 20% to 30% seen just once and 5% to 7.5% held by the top ten. This chain links TRBV20-1 with TRBJ2-1; 9 bases match TRBD1. Sequencing was carried out using blood, either unsorted or a sorted T cell fraction (not recorded which). This sequence originates from a male donor with ankylosing spondylitis or in good health (not recorded which). The CDR3 sequence: CSAGDRAIGYNEQFF. Written as DNA, the CDR3 is TGCAGTGCAGGGGACAGGGCAATCGGGTACAATGAGCAGTTCTTC.